This T cell receptor (beta chain) was identified in a study of T cells after yellow fever vaccination. Findings and caveats of the study: Sorted repertoires could include abundant contaminating clonotypes from bulk cells. The study re-detected most primary-vaccination clones after the booster (around 96% CD4, roughly 85% CD8).

Germline V lookup: CDR1 SGHNT, CDR2 YYREEE (reference sequence). The ends were cut back, 0 bases at V and 0 bases at J, with 13 bases in the middle. The CDR3 is 17 amino acids. Notes on this clonotype: Antigen: not known.

TCRdb re-called the 5' RACE reads with MiXCR, one entry per CDR3 protein. The sample includes more than 350,000 distinct CDR3 sequences, about 9.9% of them seen just once. The rearrangement joins TRBV5-4 to TRBJ2-1, with a possible D match to TRBD1 (5 bases). Here the sequenced sample was PBMCs, taken on the day of the first yellow fever vaccination. This clonotype was obtained from a man younger than 35 who received the YFV17D yellow fever vaccine. CDR3 sequence reads: CASSLEGATSSYNEQFF. The CDR3 DNA follows: TGTGCCAGCAGCTTGGAAGGGGCTACGAGCTCCTACAATGAGCAGTTCTTC. Full variable domain (missing parts from reference TRBV5-4 and TRBJ2-1): ETGVTQSPTHLIKTRGQQVTLRCSSQSGHNTVSWYQQALGQGPQFIFQYYREEENGRGNFPPRFSGLQFPNYSSELNVNALELDDSALYLCASSLEGATSSYNEQFFGPGTRLTVL.